What follows are 22 T cell receptor beta chains derived from one specimen sequenced in a study of blood T cell repertoires in COVID-19. The method was immunoSEQ multiplex PCR; TCRdb's version includes in-frame clones alone and lacks a portion of them. Here the sample spans fewer than 500,000 clones, approximately 90% being singletons. The source material was PBMCs or T cells enriched from blood (not recorded which). The source is a woman between 18 and 30 years old who had recovered from COVID-19.

This sequence joins TRBV28 and TRBJ2-7, with a weak D call TRBD1 (6 bases). Trimming took off 6 bases at V and 6 bases at J, with 18 bases between the two ends. Germline CDR1 is MDHEN and CDR2 is SYDVKM. This CDR3 has 14 amino acids. CDR3 loop: CASSRRGQRAEQYF. CDR3 DNA sequence: TGTGCCAGCAGCCGGAGAGGACAGAGGGCCGAGCAGTACTTC. Supplemented by reference TRBV28 and TRBJ2-7, the full variable domain reads DVKVTQSSRYLVKRTGEKVFLECVQDMDHENMFWYRQDPGLGLRLIYFSYDVKMKEKGDIPEGYSVSREKKERFSLILESASTNQTSMYLCASSRRGQRAEQYFGPGTRLTVT.

Note on this clone: The identical CDR3 is also encoded by other nucleotide sequences in the sample. The chain is built from TRBV2 and TRBJ1-5; D gene unclear. Looked up from germline, CDR1 is SNHLY and CDR2 is FYNNEI. The CDR3 totals 13 residues. Trimming cost V 4 bases and J 2 bases, with 6 bases left between them. In nucleotides, the CDR3 is TGTGCCAGCAGTGTTTCCGGCAATCAGCCCCAGCATTTT. Encoded protein: CASSVSGNQPQHF.

This rearrangement joins TRBV24-1 to TRBJ1-4, with 8 bases lining up with TRBD1. The CDR3 is 15 residues long. V lost 3 bases to trimming and J lost 8 bases; unmatched junction nucleotides: 7. Germline V lookup: CDR1 KGHDR, CDR2 SFDVKD. The CDR3 here is CATSDPRGPGEKLFF. The CDR3 DNA follows: TGTGCCACCAGTGATCCCAGGGGGCCGGGCGAAAAACTGTTTTTT.

The DNA for the CDR3 is TGCAGCGTTGGGGGTAGCGGGGACCCTTACAATGAGCAGTTCTTC. Protein: CSVGGSGDPYNEQFF. The chain couples TRBV29-1 to TRBJ2-1; TRBD2 matches 8 bases. Germline V lookup: CDR1 SQVTM, CDR2 ANQGSEA. V shed 4 bases, J shed 4 bases, and the junction held 9 bases outside the gene matches. The CDR3 covers 15 residues.

The J gene is TRBJ1-1, the V gene TRBV12-5, with TRBD1 as a possible D gene (6 bases). CDR1 and CDR2 (germline): LGHNT, FRNRAP. V gave up 5 bases and J gave up 1 base, with 17 bases separating them. This CDR3 is 16 amino acids long. The CDR3 DNA is TGTGCTAGTGGTCCCTACGGGGGGGGCGAGAACACTGAAGCTTTCTTT. It translates to CASGPYGGGENTEAFF.

The J gene is TRBJ1-1, the V gene TRBV19, with 10 bases fitting TRBD1. J gave up 5 bases and V 5 bases, and 11 bases lay outside the gene matches. The germline CDR1 and CDR2 sequences are LNHDA and SQIVND (reference sequence). The CDR3 covers 16 residues. The CDR3 DNA reads as TGTGCCAGTAGTGGTCGGGACAGGGGTTTTGAGACTGAAGCTTTCTTT. It codes for CASSGRDRGFETEAFF.

This chain connects TRBV19 to TRBJ1-1; 9 nucleotides agree with TRBD1. The CDR3 sequence is 14 residues long. Germline lookup yields CDR1 LNHDA and CDR2 SQIVND (reference sequence). Trimming at V came to 5 bases and at J to 5 bases, leaving 6 bases not matched to a gene. This CDR3 reads CASSPQGAGTEAFF. The DNA of the CDR3 is TGTGCCAGTAGTCCACAGGGGGCAGGGACTGAAGCTTTCTTT.

V gene TRBV2 combines with J gene TRBJ1-4; 7 bases match TRBD1. This CDR3 is 15 amino acids long. Germline CDR1 SNHLY, CDR2 FYNNEI. After removal of 1 base from V and 1 base from J, the junction contained 0 bases not matched to a gene. Here the CDR3 DNA reads TGTGCCAGCAGTGAAGGGGACAGAACTAATGAAAAACTGTTTTTT. Amino acid sequence: CASSEGDRTNEKLFF.

This clone was observed once. The DNA for the CDR3 is TGTGCCGGCCAGACAGGGGGAGGCTACGAGCAGTACTTC. It yields the protein CAGQTGGGYEQYF. V gene TRBV2 combines with J gene TRBJ2-7; 9 nucleotides align to TRBD1. CDR1 is SNHLY and CDR2 is FYNNEI in the germline V gene. The CDR3 loop spans 13 amino acids. V shed 11 bases, J shed 3 bases, and the junction held 8 bases outside the gene matches.

The rearrangement links TRBV5-8 to TRBJ1-2; 8 nucleotides align to TRBD1. In germline, CDR1 is SGHTS, CDR2 YDEGEE. J lost 10 bases, V lost 7 bases, and 12 bases had no gene match. This CDR3 region has 13 residues. The CDR3 coding sequence is TGTGCCAGCGGGATGCTAGGACAGGGCTCCTACACCTTC. Translated: CASGMLGQGSYTF.

The CDR3 coding sequence is TGCGCCAGCAGCTTGGTTCTGGAGGGCGAGCAGTACTTC. This gives the protein CASSLVLEGEQYF. V gene TRBV5-1 combines with J gene TRBJ2-7; possible D gene TRBD2, 6 bases. This CDR3 is 13 amino acids long. CDR1 is SGHRS, CDR2 YFSETQ, per germline. Trimming removed 0 bases from V and 6 bases from J, with 10 bases in between. Using reference TRBV5-1 and TRBJ2-7 for the parts outside the CDR3, the full variable domain is KAGVTQTPRYLIKTRGQQVTLSCSPISGHRSVSWYQQTPGQGLQFLFEYFSETQRNKGNFPGRFSGRQFSNSRSEMNVSTLELGDSALYLCASSLVLEGEQYFGPGTRLTVT.

The chain employs TRBV12-3 or TRBV12-4 and TRBJ1-3; possible D gene TRBD1, 5 bases. Trimming removed 8 bases from V and 0 bases from J, with 8 bases in between. CDR3 length: 13 residues. CDR3 residues: CASGAISGNTIYF. The CDR3 region has the DNA TGTGCCAGCGGGGCGATCTCTGGAAACACCATATATTTT.

The chain combines TRBV6-5 with TRBJ1-1, with 7 bases lining up with TRBD1. The ends lost 6 bases at V and 1 base at J; junction bases unmatched: 8. Germline loops: CDR1 MNHEY, CDR2 SVGAGI. CDR3 length equals 15 residues. CDR3 amino acids: CASSYTGTENTEAFF. DNA for the CDR3: TGTGCCAGCAGCTATACCGGGACAGAGAACACTGAAGCTTTCTTT.

The chain has TRBV28 and TRBJ1-2; D is possibly TRBD1 (6 bases). The ends were cut back, 10 bases at V and 2 bases at J, with 17 bases in the middle. The CDR3 runs to 14 residues. From germline, CDR1 is MDHEN and CDR2 SYDVKM. CDR3 sequence: CAIRRTAINYGYTF. CDR3 coding DNA: TGTGCCATTCGAAGGACAGCAATCAACTATGGCTACACCTTC.

The V call is TRBV19, the J call TRBJ1-5; D perhaps matches TRBD1 (6 bases). The CDR3 contains 16 residues. CDR1 LNHDA and CDR2 SQIVND come from the germline V gene (reference sequence). The V end lost 7 bases, the J end lost 0 bases, and 16 bases lay between the germline ends. This chain's CDR3 is CASNPGGGYSNQPQHF. In DNA form, the CDR3 reads TGTGCCAGTAACCCTGGGGGGGGCTATAGCAATCAGCCCCAGCATTTT. The complete variable domain, with remaining parts taken from reference TRBV19 and TRBJ1-5, reads DGGITQSPKYLFRKEGQNVTLSCEQNLNHDAMYWYRQDPGQGLRLIYYSQIVNDFQKGDIAEGYSVSREKKESFPLTVTSAQKNPTAFYLCASNPGGGYSNQPQHFGDGTRLSIL.

This rearrangement joins TRBV4-1 to TRBJ2-2, with D possibly being TRBD1 (6 bases). Trimming pared 3 bases from V and 1 base from J, leaving 24 bases between. Per germline, CDR1 MGHRA and CDR2 YSYEKL. The CDR3 totals 20 residues. CDR3 nucleotides: TGCGCCAGCAGCCAGCTACAGGGTTTGATATCCCAAAGGAACACCGGGGAGCTGTTTTTT. This gives the protein CASSQLQGLISQRNTGELFF.

The V gene is TRBV19, the J gene TRBJ2-5; D is possibly TRBD1 (6 bases). This CDR3 has 15 residues. Trimming shortened V by 5 bases and J by 0 bases, and 13 bases separated the two germline ends. CDR1 and CDR2 (germline): LNHDA, SQIVND (reference sequence). CDR3 nucleotide sequence: TGTGCCAGTAGTCCCACCGGGACATACCAAGAGACCCAGTACTTC. This sequence encodes CASSPTGTYQETQYF.

V gene TRBV29-1 combines with J gene TRBJ2-5; possibly TRBD1 for D (6 bases). The CDR3 is 14 residues long. CDR1 and CDR2 (germline): SQVTM, ANQGSEA. V was pared by 6 bases and J by 7 bases, with 21 bases between. The CDR3 DNA sequence: TGCAGCGTCGTCCATAACAGGGACCTAGGGACCCAGTACTTC. Translation gives CSVVHNRDLGTQYF.

The V call is TRBV3-1 (or the pseudogene TRBV3-2), the J call TRBJ2-5; D not certain. V dropped 0 bases and J dropped 5 bases, with 13 bases sitting between them. The CDR3 totals 15 residues. Germline V gives CDR1 LGHDT, CDR2 YNNKEL (reference sequence). The CDR3 DNA follows: TGTGCCAGCAGCCAAGATACGGAAGAGGCGGAGACCCAGTACTTC. Protein product: CASSQDTEEAETQYF.

The chain uses TRBV2 and TRBJ1-5; no firm D call. The V and J ends lost 1 base and 7 bases respectively, with 17 bases between them. Germline V gives CDR1 SNHLY, CDR2 FYNNEI. CDR3 length: 16 amino acids. The CDR3 region is CASSEGIERGAQPQHF. The CDR3 nucleotides read TGTGCCAGCAGTGAAGGTATAGAGCGGGGAGCACAGCCCCAGCATTTT. The whole variable domain, remainder taken from reference TRBV2 and TRBJ1-5, is EPEVTQTPSHQVTQMGQEVILRCVPISNHLYFYWYRQILGQKVEFLVSFYNNEISEKSEIFDDQFSVERPDGSNFTLKIRSTKLEDSAMYFCASSEGIERGAQPQHFGDGTRLSIL.

This rearrangement joins TRBV5-5 to TRBJ1-5; tentative D call: TRBD1 (5 bases). The CDR3 runs 13 residues. V dropped 0 bases and J dropped 5 bases, with 6 bases sitting between them. Germline V gene data show CDR1 as SGHKS and CDR2 as YYEKEE (reference sequence). The chain's CDR3 is CASSLVGDQPQHF. The CDR3 DNA follows: TGTGCCAGCAGCTTGGTAGGGGATCAGCCCCAGCATTTT.

This clone was detected once. The CDR3, as DNA: TGCGCCAGCAGCTCAGGACAGGACAACGAAGCTTTCTTT. Its translation is CASSSGQDNEAFF. This chain links TRBV5-1 with TRBJ1-1; the match to TRBD1 covers 7 bases. This CDR3 spans 13 amino acids. V was clipped by 3 bases and J by 8 bases; unmatched bases: 7. Germline CDR1 SGHRS, CDR2 YFSETQ.